This T cell receptor (beta chain) was profiled in a study of blood T cell repertoires in COVID-19. Study context: Collection of acute and convalescent COVID-19 samples took place in the United States, Italy and Spain. Sources were T cells, B-cell-depleted T cells, or PBMCs; the material itself was cDNA or gDNA.

The V gene lost 3 bases and the J gene lost 7 bases, with 13 bases spanning the gap. Germline CDR1 and CDR2: KGHDR and SFDVKD. The CDR3 loop spans 14 amino acids. Per the original data handling: Cell counts per sample came from amplifying reference gene primers. Produced via immunoSEQ multiplex PCR; TCRdb's table is partial and in-frame only. V and J calls and clone size are those listed in that table; D and trimming were worked out from the DNA. This table has 150,000 or so clones, approximately 86% appearing once. This TCR was sampled from a woman aged 40-49 years with active or convalescent COVID-19. The sample taken for sequencing was peripheral blood. The chain combines TRBV24-1 with TRBJ2-3; no reliable D call. CDR3 DNA: TGTGCCACCAGTGATCCCGGTGGTCCTCATACGCAGTATTTT. Its protein is CATSDPGGPHTQYF.